These 4 T cell receptor beta chains originate from one sample sequenced in a study of T cell clonotyping in hematopoietic cell transplantation. TCRdb's table, derived via immunoSEQ multiplex PCR, lists solely in-frame clones and lacks some. The sample gives tens of thousands of clones, roughly 90% of which show up once; around 3.6% is in the top ten. Documented time point: recipient sample about 28 days before transplant, after cytoreduction. The specimen comprised peripheral blood mononuclear cells, sampled before stem cell transplant. These TCRs come from a man between 18 and 29 years old with biphenotypic leukemia. Some clones in this sample may be carry-over from other donors' samples.

The rearrangement uses TRBV4-1 and TRBJ1-2; 8 bases line up with TRBD1. This CDR3 has 15 amino acids. J lost 5 bases, V lost 1 base, and 6 bases had no gene match. Per the germline V gene, CDR1 is MGHRA and CDR2 is YSYEKL. The CDR3 protein is CASSQAAGGVYGYTF. The DNA of the CDR3 is TGCGCCAGCAGCCAAGCGGCAGGGGGCGTTTATGGCTACACCTTC.

This clone has only a few counts. The V call is TRBV7-8, the J call TRBJ2-1; the match to TRBD1 covers 7 bases. CDR3 length equals 16 residues. V lost 4 bases and J lost 4; bases outside the gene matches: 10. The germline V gene encodes CDR1 SGHVS and CDR2 FQNEAQ. The CDR3 nucleotides read TGTGCCAGCAGCTACGTCCGGGACAGAATATACAATGAGCAGTTCTTC. Translated: CASSYVRDRIYNEQFF.

The chain joins TRBV7-9 to TRBJ1-1; D remains unclear. Between the trimmed V and J ends, which lost 0 bases and 1 base, there was a span of 18 bases. The CDR3 has 18 residues. Germline lookup yields CDR1 SEHNR and CDR2 FQNEAQ (reference sequence). Here the CDR3 DNA reads TGTGCCAGCAGCTTAGCCGTTTCCCGAACGGCGGCGAACACTGAAGCTTTCTTT. Its translation is CASSLAVSRTAANTEAFF. Filled out from reference TRBV7-9 and TRBJ1-1, the complete variable domain reads DTGVSQNPRHKITKRGQNVTFRCDPISEHNRLYWYRQTLGQGPEFLTYFQNEAQLEKSRLLSDRFSAERPKGSFSTLEIQRTEQGDSAMYLCASSLAVSRTAANTEAFFGQGTRLTVV.

This chain joins TRBV4-2 and TRBJ2-1; TRBD2 matches at 8 bases. CDR1 is LGHNA, CDR2 YNFKEQ, per germline. The CDR3 totals 17 residues. V dropped 0 bases and J dropped 8; count of bases not matched to a gene: 12. The CDR3 DNA is TGTGCCAGCAGCCAAGAAACAGCGGGGGTTGGGGGAGATGAGCAGTTCTTC. Translating it yields CASSQETAGVGGDEQFF.